What follows describes a single T cell receptor (beta chain). The specificity of this receptor is unknown. Base qualities are not recorded, but no much larger clone differs from it by a single base. This sample was included in a study of blood T cell repertoires in COVID-19 (TCRdb year 2020). For the wider study: Samples covering the acute and convalescent phases of COVID-19 were provided by collaborators in the United States, Italy and Spain. The repertoires were released in a freely available public database meant as a resource for research on the immune response to SARS-CoV-2. A de-identified subject ID, COVID-19 status, age in years and sex were almost always included in the sample metadata. Where available, HLA class I and class II types were taken from metadata supplied by the sample provider and were not determined by assay-based typing. The material from the prospective study consisted of cDNA or gDNA derived from T cells, B-cell-depleted T cells, or PBMCs. Deeply sampled blood TCRbeta repertoires from subjects exposed to, actively infected with, or recovered from COVID-19 were included in the dataset. The samples were drawn from two sources: the first 160 participants of the ongoing ImmuneRACE study, and 1,000 to 1,500 subjects contributed by 6 global collaborators.

In the prospective study, participants were roughly 18 to 95 years old, resided in 20 to 30 geographic areas of the United States, and were enrolled through a virtual design. In the prospective study, participants were assigned to cohorts based on the clinical history participants reported in a screening survey and a study questionnaire. Recovered participants in ImmuneRACE Cohort 3 were defined as having two consecutive negative NP/OP PCR tests, clearance from a healthcare professional, or resolution of symptoms. Mobile phlebotomists in the prospective study collected whole blood, serum and a nasopharyngeal or oropharyngeal swab from every participant. Prospective study participants could optionally give additional blood draws and questionnaires over an approximately 2-month period. Before DNA extraction, prospective study blood samples were shipped either frozen or at room temperature. The CDR3 runs 14 amino acids, cysteine and phenylalanine included. Solely the CDR3 DNA is kept, with 42 bases framed from the first base. Reading the germline V gene gives CDR1 SGHAT and CDR2 FQNNGV. Germline trimming: 7 bases from V, 12 bases from J; junction bases outside gene matches: 13.

General conclusions and limits of the study: The amount of clinical and demographic metadata varied by source and participant and was provided uncurated.

TCRbeta CDR3 regions were amplified from genomic DNA using the immunoSEQ Assay, a bias-controlled multiplex PCR. The authors processed their data as follows. The number of nucleated cells in each sample was estimated from the amplification of reference gene primers within the assay. To quantify the absolute abundance of each unique TCRbeta CDR3 rearrangement, sequence reads were collapsed and filtered. Productive Simpson clonality was computed per sample as the square root of Simpson's diversity index over productive rearrangements. Sourced from immuneACCESS, this table was stored by TCRdb with only in-frame sequences that have V and J called. A share of the clones is absent; for the studies checked, an unresolved V gene accounts for under half, and the remainder has no known explanation. V, J and clone size are taken as reported in that table, and D and trimming were inferred from the DNA itself. A total of a few hundred thousand clones appear in this sample, roughly 80% of them only once. The ten largest clones represent about 3.5% of the sample.

The rearrangement combines TRBV11-2 with TRBJ2-4, with 9 bases aligning to TRBD1. Sequences were obtained from PBMCs or T cells enriched from blood (not recorded which). This clonotype was obtained from a man aged 50-59 years who had recovered from COVID-19. The nucleotides read TGTGCCAGCATTGCCGGGACAGGGAGTTTCACTCAGTACTTC. This sequence encodes CASIAGTGSFTQYF.